The clone carrying this TCR beta chain was detected ten times or more. The assay ran at deep level. Every subset's genomic DNA went evenly onto several immunoSEQ plates. Produced via immunoSEQ multiplex PCR; TCRdb's table is partial and in-frame only. The table has hundreds of thousands of clones, around 67% seen once. V was clipped by 2 bases and J by 2 bases; unmatched bases: 10. The CDR3 runs to 17 residues. Germline assignment: CDR1 SGDLS and CDR2 YYNGEE. This sample is part of a study of shared clonotypes between healthy human individuals. V is TRBV9 and J is TRBJ2-3, with 8 bases fitting TRBD2. The source of this sequence is a woman in her 30s in good health. Sequenced sample: memory CD4+ T cells sorted from blood. Subset: CD45RA-negative fraction. CDR3 in DNA: TGTGCCAGCAGCGTGAGGGGAGGCGGGAGGCCCACAGATACGCAGTATTTT. It encodes CASSVRGGGRPTDTQYF. Drawing the rest from reference TRBV9 and TRBJ2-3, the complete variable domain is DSGVTQTPKHLITATGQRVTLRCSPRSGDLSVYWYQQSLDQGLQFLIQYYNGEERAKGNILERFSAQQFPDLHSELNLSSLELGDSALYFCASSVRGGGRPTDTQYFGPGTRLTVL.